A selection of T cell receptor beta chains follows, all from one sample in a study of shared clonotypes between healthy human individuals. Sequencing was performed with immunoSEQ multiplex PCR; in TCRdb, only in-frame clones are kept and a portion is missing. The sample lists 2,500,000 or so clones; just under 95% were seen once. Sequencing was carried out using naive CD4+ T cells from PBMCs. All receptors come from a man younger than 35 in good health. Some clones in this sample may be carry-over from other donors' samples. Each CDR3 is given with its conserved first and last residue. D genes are given only for firm matches. Clone size is shown for a subset of rows, as once, few, many or a class of expanded clone.

>TRBV6-5|TRBD1|NA|TRBJ2-2
CASSRDRGNTGELFF
TGTGCCAGCAGTCGGGACAGGGGAAACACCGGGGAGCTGTTTTTT
>TRBV5-1|NA|NA|TRBJ2-3
CASSLVVTDTQYF
TGCGCCAGCAGCTTGGTGGTGACAGATACGCAGTATTTT
>TRBV2|NA|NA|TRBJ2-5
CASSPRHVTKETQYF
TGTGCCAGCAGCCCCCGTCATGTCACGAAAGAGACCCAGTACTTC
>TRBV11-3|TRBD1|NA|TRBJ2-7
CASSLTGGYEQYF
TGTGCCAGCAGCTTAACAGGGGGTTACGAGCAGTACTTC
>TRBV28|TRBD2|NA|TRBJ2-1
CATTSAGVGNEQFF
TGTGCCACCACCTCAGCGGGAGTTGGGAATGAGCAGTTCTTC
>TRBV4-1|NA|few|TRBJ1-1
CASSLVRDRSTEAFF
TGCGCCAGCAGCCTAGTGAGGGACCGATCCACTGAAGCTTTCTTT
>TRBV19|NA|NA|TRBJ1-2
CATRGLGVEGYTF
TGTGCCACCCGTGGGTTGGGAGTGGAAGGCTACACCTTC
>TRBV5-1|NA|NA|TRBJ2-1
CASSTEQKNEQFF
TGCGCCAGCAGCACCGAACAAAAAAATGAGCAGTTCTTC
>TRBV28|NA|NA|TRBJ1-1
CASSSPGGVNTEAFF
TGTGCCAGCAGTTCCCCGGGAGGGGTGAACACTGAAGCTTTCTTT
>TRBV29-1|NA|NA|TRBJ2-1
CSVERYAEQFF
TGCAGCGTTGAAAGGTATGCCGAGCAGTTCTTC
>TRBV7-9|NA|NA|TRBJ1-6
CASSHQAGGPPPLHF
TGTGCCAGCAGCCACCAGGCGGGGGGGCCTCCACCCCTCCACTTT
>TRBV29-1|NA|NA|TRBJ2-7
CSVGSPGSFDEQYF
TGCAGCGTTGGCTCTCCAGGGAGTTTCGACGAGCAGTACTTC
>TRBV5-5|NA|NA|TRBJ1-3
CASSHPLGGNTIYF
TGTGCCAGCAGCCACCCACTAGGCGGAAACACCATATATTTT
>TRBV12-5|TRBD1|NA|TRBJ1-2
CASGLVPPGQGNFYTF
TGTGCTAGTGGTTTGGTTCCTCCGGGACAGGGTAACTTCTACACCTTC
>TRBV28|NA|few|TRBJ2-7
CASSLGRDYEQYF
TGTGCCAGCAGTTTGGGCAGGGACTACGAGCAGTACTTC
>TRBV6-4|TRBD2|NA|TRBJ2-1
CASSPASGNSYNEQFF
TGTGCCAGCAGTCCTGCTAGCGGTAACTCCTACAATGAGCAGTTCTTC
>TRBV27|NA|NA|TRBJ2-4
CASSRVGLSITKNIQYF
TGTGCCAGCAGCCGTGTAGGACTATCGATAACCAAAAACATTCAGTACTTC
>TRBV7-8|NA|few|TRBJ2-1
CASSPDTYSEQFF
TGTGCCAGCAGCCCTGACACCTACAGTGAGCAGTTCTTC
>TRBV6-5|TRBD2|NA|TRBJ2-3
CASSYGARGADTQYF
TGTGCCAGCAGTTACGGCGCTCGGGGGGCAGATACGCAGTATTTT
>TRBV7-9|TRBD2|NA|TRBJ2-7
CASSSRGGSYEQYF
TGTGCCAGCAGCTCCCGGGGGGGATCCTACGAGCAGTACTTC
>TRBV5-1|TRBD1|once|TRBJ1-1
CASSPAWGQGFTEAFF
TGCGCCAGCAGCCCCGCGTGGGGACAGGGCTTCACTGAAGCTTTCTTT
>TRBV12-2|NA|NA|TRBJ2-7
CASRLGQVRPYEQYF
TGTGCAAGTCGCTTAGGGCAGGTGAGGCCCTACGAGCAGTACTTC
>TRBV2|NA|NA|TRBJ1-5
CASSETGGGQPQHF
TGTGCCAGCAGTGAAACGGGGGGTGGGCAGCCCCAGCATTTT
>TRBV5-1|NA|NA|TRBJ2-5
CASSYRQAKETQYF
TGCGCCAGCAGCTATCGACAGGCCAAAGAGACCCAGTACTTC
>TRBV7-9|NA|NA|TRBJ1-5
CASSSGNMGNQPQHF
TGTGCCAGCAGCTCAGGGAATATGGGCAATCAGCCCCAGCATTTT
>TRBV6-1|NA|NA|TRBJ2-7
CASRAATTTYEQYF
TGTGCCAGCAGGGCAGCTACCACCACCTACGAGCAGTACTTC
>TRBV4-3|NA|NA|TRBJ1-4
CASSQGFTGNEKLFF
TGCGCCAGCAGCCAAGGATTCACGGGCAATGAAAAACTGTTTTTT
>TRBV5-3|NA|NA|TRBJ2-7
CASRRSRDEQYF
TGTGCCAGTCGAAGAAGTAGGGACGAGCAGTACTTC
>TRBV19|NA|once|TRBJ2-5
CASRRTAMETQYF
TGTGCCAGTAGACGGACAGCAATGGAGACCCAGTACTTC
>TRBV11-2|NA|NA|TRBJ2-1
CASSLDGADEQFF
TGTGCCAGCAGCTTAGATGGAGCGGATGAGCAGTTCTTC
>TRBV7-2|NA|NA|TRBJ2-3
CAIRSDTDTQYF
TGTGCCATCCGGTCCGACACAGATACGCAGTATTTT
>TRBV5-1|NA|NA|TRBJ2-1
CASSHQTSYNEQFF
TGCGCCAGCTCTCACCAGACCTCCTACAATGAGCAGTTCTTC
>TRBV5-1|NA|NA|TRBJ1-4
CASSLGQANEKLFF
TGCGCCAGCAGCTTGGGTCAGGCTAATGAAAAACTGTTTTTT
>TRBV18|TRBD1|NA|TRBJ1-1
CASSSGTGGTEAFF
TGTGCCAGCTCGTCCGGGACAGGGGGCACTGAAGCTTTCTTT
>TRBV7-3|NA|NA|TRBJ2-5
CASSLGGQSQETQYF
TGTGCCAGCAGCCTCGGGGGACAAAGTCAAGAGACCCAGTACTTC
>TRBV5-6|TRBD1|NA|TRBJ1-2
CASSLAAGTANYGYTF
TGTGCCAGCAGCTTGGCGGCTGGGACAGCAAACTATGGCTACACCTTC
>TRBV20-1|NA|NA|TRBJ2-5
CSASLAETQYF
TGCAGTGCTAGTCTAGCGGAGACCCAGTACTTC
>TRBV5-1|NA|NA|TRBJ2-5
CASSLARRVQETQYF
TGCGCCAGCAGCTTGGCTCGGAGGGTCCAAGAGACCCAGTACTTC
>TRBV28|NA|NA|TRBJ2-7
CASSSGQLSYEQYF
TGTGCCAGCAGTTCAGGACAGCTGTCCTACGAGCAGTACTTC